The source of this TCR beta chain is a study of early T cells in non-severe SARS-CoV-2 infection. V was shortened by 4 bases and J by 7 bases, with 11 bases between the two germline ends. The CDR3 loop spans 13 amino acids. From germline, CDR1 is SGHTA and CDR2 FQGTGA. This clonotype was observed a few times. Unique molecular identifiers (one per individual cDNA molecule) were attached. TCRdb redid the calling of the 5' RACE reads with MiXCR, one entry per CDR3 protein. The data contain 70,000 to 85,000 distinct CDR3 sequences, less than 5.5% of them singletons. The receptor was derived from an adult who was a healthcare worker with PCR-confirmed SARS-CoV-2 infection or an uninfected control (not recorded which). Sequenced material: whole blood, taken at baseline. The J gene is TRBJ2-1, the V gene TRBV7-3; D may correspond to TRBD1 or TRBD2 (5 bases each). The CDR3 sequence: CASSSGLRNEQFF. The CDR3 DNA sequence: TGTGCCAGCAGCTCGGGGCTACGTAATGAGCAGTTCTTC. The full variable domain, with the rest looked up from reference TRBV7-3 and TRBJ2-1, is GAGVSQTPSNKVTEKGKYVELRCDPISGHTALYWYRQSLGQGPEFLIYFQGTGAADDSGLPNDRFFAVRPEGSVSTLKIQRTERGDSAVYLCASSSGLRNEQFFGPGTRLTVL.